This T cell receptor beta chain was obtained from a study of prognosis after radiotherapy for stage I lung cancer. With regard to this clonotype: Its antigen is not identified. The junction does not match germline at one end; this may be a read error.

The study, taken as a whole, reports: Post-therapy Shannon entropy was lower in patients developing distant metastases following stereotactic body radiation therapy.

The length of the CDR3 is 16 residues. Per germline, CDR1 MDHEN and CDR2 SYDVKM. Researchers used two-round multiplex PCR to amplify TCR beta CDR3 starting from genomic DNA. Gene-specific primers for each TRBV and TRBJ gene drove first-round PCR. From the multiplex PCR reads, TCRdb called clonotypes with MiXCR, one entry per CDR3 protein. The table lists about 35,000 distinct CDR3 sequences, around 35% of them singletons. Each of two time points yielded around 6 milliliters of peripheral venous blood. V gene TRBV28 combines with J gene TRBJ2-3; D is possibly TRBD2 (6 bases). This specimen consisted of PBMCs, obtained before or after stereotactic body radiation therapy (not recorded which). The TCR sequence derives from a donor over 45 with non-small cell lung cancer. The CDR3 DNA reads TGTGCCAGCAGTTCGTGGACGACTACTAGCACGGATACGCAGTATTTT. It encodes CASSSWTTTSTDTQYF. The entire variable domain, with the rest obtained from reference TRBV28 and TRBJ2-3, is as follows: DVKVTQSSRYLVKRTGEKVFLECVQDMDHENMFWYRQDPGLGLRLIYFSYDVKMKEKGDIPEGYSVSREKKERFSLILESASTNQTSMYLCASSSWTTTSTDTQYFGPGTRLTVL.